The present TCR beta chain was sequenced within a study of T cell responses to AZD1222 COVID-19 vaccine. Study-wide results and caveats: The study reported that nearly half of spike-specific TCRs target unmutated variant regions. No day 14 peak samples; only post-peak repertoires were characterized. Regions 160-218 and 743-854 dominated among vaccine-associated CD4 TCRs spanning spike. Following two doses of AZD1222, Spike-specific TCR breadth and depth rose.

CDR3 length: 15 residues. The V gene end was trimmed by 0 bases and the J gene end by 4 bases; junction bases not matched to a gene: 6. Germline loops: CDR1 SQVTM, CDR2 ANQGSEA. Measured with immunoSEQ multiplex PCR; TCRdb has only the in-frame clones, and not every one. Found here are around 81,000 clones, about 82% of them singletons; the top ten hold roughly 3.1%. Details on this clone: Its antigen is unknown.

The chain has TRBV29-1 and TRBJ2-7; 10 bases are shared with TRBD1. Specimen: peripheral blood, collected on day 0 of AZD1222 vaccination. The clonotype comes from an adult in good health. CDR3 DNA sequence: TGCAGCGTTGAAGAGTTTGGGACAGGGGTATACGAGCAGTACTTC. This gives the protein CSVEEFGTGVYEQYF.